The clone carrying this T cell receptor (beta chain) has just a few counts. Its antigen is unknown. This sample was included in a study of vaccination and CD4 T cells after COVID-19. Study-wide results and limits: It was found that, in convalescent patients, 304 of 307 vaccine-specific clones were spike mono-reactive.

The Oncomine TCR Beta short-read assay sequenced DNA from cultured CD4+ T cells. MiXCR was run by TCRdb on the PCR reads, yielding one entry per CDR3 protein. This table holds 20,000 to 25,000 distinct CDR3 sequences, around a third found once. CDR3 size: 13 residues. V shed 6 bases and J shed 0 bases, with 11 bases lying between them. Germline CDR1 DFQATT, CDR2 SNEGSKA (reference sequence). This sample's treatment: approximately 11-day PBMC culture with coronavirus spike peptide pools or control peptides (ViraFEST assay). Culture conditions combined about 2 million PBMCs per well with about 9.2 IU/ml IL-2 and roughly 9.1 ug/ml peptide pools.

This receptor was identified in a human donor with COVID-19. Source material: cultured CD4+ T cells from blood. The chain carries TRBV20-1 and TRBJ1-2, with D unresolved. The CDR3 DNA sequence: TGCAGTGCCGCGGAGAAAACTAACTATGGCTACACCTTC. As protein: CSAAEKTNYGYTF.